Listed here are 22 T cell receptor beta chains from one sample, sequenced in a study of T cell responses to AZD1222 COVID-19 vaccine. Sequencing used immunoSEQ multiplex PCR; TCRdb keeps in-frame clones, though not all of them. The sample holds about 75,000 clones, about 91% seen once. This specimen was peripheral blood, taken 28 days after the second dose of the MenACWY control vaccine. The receptors were gathered from an adult who received the MenACWY meningococcal vaccine as a control.

CDR3 sequence: CASSRGFNEKLFF. In nucleotides, the CDR3 is TGTGCCAGCAGCCGGGGCTTTAATGAAAAACTGTTTTTT. The V and J genes are TRBV11-3 and TRBJ1-4; D perhaps matches TRBD1 (5 bases). V was clipped by 5 bases and J by 4 bases, with 8 bases between them. CDR1 SGHNT and CDR2 YENEEA come from the germline V gene. This CDR3 spans 13 amino acids.

The V and J genes are TRBV24-1 and TRBJ2-7; TRBD1 or TRBD2 may be the D gene (6 bases each). Between the trimmed V and J ends, which lost 3 bases and 3 bases, there was a span of 14 bases. The germline gives CDR1 KGHDR, CDR2 SFDVKD. The CDR3 consists of 15 residues. The CDR3 protein is CATSDARGGNYEQYF. The CDR3 coding sequence is TGTGCCACCAGTGATGCCCGAGGGGGGAACTACGAGCAGTACTTC.

This clone was seen just once. The chain uses TRBV18 and TRBJ2-4, with TRBD2 matching over 11 bases. Trimming at V came to 0 bases and at J to 6 bases, leaving 1 base not matched to a gene. Germline CDR1 and CDR2: KGHSH and LQKENI. This CDR3 is built from 15 residues. CDR3: CASSPPSGGGNIQYF. In DNA, the CDR3 is TGTGCCAGCTCACCACCTAGCGGGGGGGGAAACATTCAGTACTTC.

The chain uses TRBV5-5 and TRBJ2-1; TRBD2 aligns across 16 bases. The CDR3 length is 19 residues. CDR1 is SGHKS, CDR2 YYEKEE, per germline (reference sequence). Trimming cost V 3 bases and J 5 bases; bases outside gene matches: 11. The CDR3 DNA reads as TGTGCCAGCAGCTCGGGACTAGCGGGGGGGCCCTTGGCCCACAATGAGCAGTTCTTC. This translates into CASSSGLAGGPLAHNEQFF.

The J gene is TRBJ1-2, the V gene TRBV13, with 9 nucleotides matching TRBD1. The V gene end was trimmed by 2 bases and the J gene end by 9 bases; junction bases not matched to a gene: 10. This CDR3 is built from 15 residues. The germline V gene encodes CDR1 PRHDT and CDR2 FYEKMQ (reference sequence). This CDR3 is CASSLRDRVGESYTF. CDR3 bases: TGTGCCAGCAGCTTACGGGACAGGGTAGGGGAGAGCTACACCTTC.

CDR3 sequence: CASSQEMHNSPLHF. The DNA of the CDR3 is TGTGCCAGCAGCCAAGAGATGCATAATTCACCCCTCCACTTT. The J gene is TRBJ1-6, the V gene TRBV3-1 (or the pseudogene TRBV3-2); no definite D call. From germline, CDR1 is LGHDT and CDR2 YNNKEL (reference sequence). The CDR3 extends over 14 amino acids. V lost 0 bases and J lost 5, with 5 bases in between.

J is TRBJ1-6 and V is TRBV5-6; the D gene is possibly TRBD1 (6 bases). Trimming took off 3 bases at V and 6 bases at J, with 19 bases between the two ends. The germline gives CDR1 SGHDT, CDR2 YYEEEE. This CDR3 comprises 17 residues. For the CDR3, the DNA is TGTGCCAGCAGCTGGGGACTGGTCGGGGGCGGTAATTCACCCCTCCACTTT. Translated: CASSWGLVGGGNSPLHF.

The table lists this clone with a count of one. V and J are TRBV11-2 and TRBJ1-1; tentative D call: TRBD1 (6 bases). Germline CDR1 reads SGHAT; CDR2 reads FQNNGV. This CDR3 contains 15 residues. The ends were cut back, 5 bases at V and 4 bases at J, with 17 bases in the middle. This CDR3 reads CASSGQQGRGTEAFF. CDR3 DNA: TGTGCCAGCAGCGGGCAGCAGGGGCGCGGCACTGAAGCTTTCTTT.

This chain links TRBV18 with TRBJ1-2; perhaps TRBD1 as D (5 bases). CDR3 length: 13 residues. CDR1 KGHSH and CDR2 LQKENI come from the germline V gene. V was shortened by 6 bases and J by 10 bases, with 18 bases between the two germline ends. The CDR3 DNA reads TGTGCCAGCTCCATCCGGGACCGTGAGTTCTACACCTTC. It codes for CASSIRDREFYTF. Full variable domain (rest looked up from reference TRBV18 and TRBJ1-2): NAGVMQNPRHLVRRRGQEARLRCSPMKGHSHVYWYRQLPEEGLKFMVYLQKENIIDESGMPKERFSAEFPKEGPSILRIQQVVRGDSAAYFCASSIRDREFYTFGSGTRLTVV.

The chain joins TRBV19 to TRBJ1-5, with TRBD1 matching over 8 bases. This CDR3 region has 16 residues. The V segment lost 1 base and the J segment 3 bases; nucleotides outside the gene matches: 5. Germline lookup yields CDR1 LNHDA and CDR2 SQIVND (reference sequence). CDR3 region: CASSIVGTGLNQPQHF. As DNA, the CDR3 is TGTGCCAGTAGTATAGTGGGGACAGGACTCAATCAGCCCCAGCATTTT.

Concerning this clone itself: The germline gene is not matched at one end of the junction; a read error may be the cause. This chain links TRBV3-1 (or the pseudogene TRBV3-2) with TRBJ2-1; D is unclear. The CDR3 extends over 14 amino acids. Germline V CDR1 and CDR2: LGHDT, YNNKEL (reference sequence). The CDR3 DNA reads TGTGCCAGCAGCCAAGGTTCCCGTCCCGGTGGGGTGGTCTTC. Protein sequence: CASSQGSRPGGVVF.

The chain couples TRBV7-7 to TRBJ1-5; D call uncertain. Trimming took 5 bases from V and 1 from J, leaving 15 bases between them. Germline CDR1 SSHAT, CDR2 FNYEAQ (reference sequence). This CDR3 has 16 residues. The CDR3 sequence is CASSLSWRSSNQPQHF. CDR3 DNA sequence: TGTGCCAGCAGCCTCTCTTGGCGGTCGAGCAATCAGCCCCAGCATTTT.

In this sample, this clone turned up once. The chain uses TRBV4-3 and TRBJ2-3; TRBD2 agrees at 8 bases. With 5 bases clipped from V and 6 bases from J, the junction kept 10 bases outside the gene matches. The CDR3 totals 15 residues. CDR1 is LGHNA and CDR2 is YSLEER in the germline V gene. The CDR3 here is CASSWSGGPGDTQYF. DNA of the CDR3: TGCGCCAGCAGCTGGAGCGGGGGCCCGGGGGATACGCAGTATTTT.

V and J are TRBV5-6 and TRBJ2-5; D unclear. Between the trimmed V and J ends, which lost 0 bases and 4 bases, there was a span of 7 bases. The CDR3 spans 13 residues. The V gene's germline CDR1 is SGHDT and CDR2 YYEEEE. The CDR3 nucleotides read TGTGCCAGCAGCTTGGGCTTTGGAGAGACCCAGTACTTC. It yields the protein CASSLGFGETQYF.

The chain uses TRBV27 and TRBJ2-2; the D call may be TRBD1 or TRBD2 (5 bases each). This CDR3 is built from 17 residues. Germline lookup yields CDR1 MNHEY and CDR2 SMNVEV (reference sequence). The V and J ends lost 6 bases and 3 bases respectively, with 20 bases between them. The CDR3 sequence is CASRRERGARDTGELFF. The DNA for the CDR3 is TGTGCCAGCAGACGAGAGAGGGGCGCGCGGGACACCGGGGAGCTGTTTTTT.

The chain links TRBV7-3 to TRBJ2-3, with a weak D call TRBD2 (6 bases). With 5 bases removed from V and 9 bases from J, the gap between germline ends came to 12 bases. The CDR3 is made up of 12 amino acids. Looked up from germline, CDR1 is SGHTA and CDR2 is FQGTGA. The chain's CDR3 is CASSPIGGTQYF. The CDR3, as DNA: TGTGCCAGCAGCCCCATAGGAGGGACGCAGTATTTT.

The gene calls are TRBV28 and TRBJ1-2; D may be TRBD1 (5 bases). Germline CDR1 is MDHEN and CDR2 is SYDVKM. The germline V and J ends were trimmed by 11 bases and 4 bases, with 20 bases remaining between them. This CDR3 comprises 14 residues. CDR3 nucleotide sequence: TGTGCCGGCCTACGGAGGGGAGGTGGCTATGGCTACACCTTC. Translated, it gives CAGLRRGGGYGYTF.

Comments on this clone: Other DNA sequences from this sample encode an identical CDR3 as well. The V and J genes are TRBV18 and TRBJ1-1; D is uncertain. Trimming shortened V by 6 bases and J by 1 base, and 9 bases separated the two germline ends. Germline assignment: CDR1 KGHSH and CDR2 LQKENI. The CDR3 loop spans 13 amino acids. CDR3 DNA sequence: TGTGCCAGCTCGAGCCGGCAGAACACTGAAGCTTTCTTT. Amino acid sequence: CASSSRQNTEAFF.

V usage is TRBV29-1 and J usage is TRBJ2-3, with 9 bases identical to TRBD2. V lost 0 bases and J lost 2; bases outside the gene matches: 9. There are 17 residues in the CDR3. Germline CDR1 SQVTM, CDR2 ANQGSEA. CDR3 residues: CSVEDALLAGSTDTQYF. The CDR3 nucleotides are TGCAGCGTTGAAGATGCCCTTCTAGCGGGGTCCACAGATACGCAGTATTTT.

This chain connects TRBV7-2 to TRBJ2-5; 13 bases line up with TRBD2. Looked up from germline, CDR1 is SGHTA and CDR2 is FQGNSA. With 5 bases clipped from V and 2 bases from J, the junction kept 2 bases outside the gene matches. This CDR3 has 15 amino acids. CDR3 loop: CASSPGLAGQETQYF. In nucleotides, the CDR3 is TGTGCCAGCAGCCCGGGACTAGCGGGGCAAGAGACCCAGTACTTC.

V and J are TRBV6-1 and TRBJ1-2; no clear D gene. CDR3 size: 12 residues. V gave up 1 base and J gave up 2 bases, with 2 bases separating them. CDR1 MNHNS and CDR2 SASEGT come from the germline V gene. The DNA for the CDR3 is TGTGCCAGCAGTGAAGGAAACTATGGCTACACCTTC. Amino acid sequence: CASSEGNYGYTF.

The V call is TRBV2, the J call TRBJ1-5, with 7 bases fitting TRBD1. This CDR3 comprises 15 residues. Trimming cost V 2 bases and J 7 bases; bases outside gene matches: 8. Germline CDR1 is SNHLY and CDR2 is FYNNEI. The CDR3 sequence: CASSESPRGNQPQHF. The CDR3 nucleotides read TGTGCCAGCAGTGAATCCCCCAGGGGGAACCAGCCCCAGCATTTT.